This TCR beta chain was found in a study of blood T cell repertoires in COVID-19. The CDR3 loop spans 16 amino acids. The V gene's germline CDR1 is SGHRS and CDR2 YFSETQ. V was trimmed by 2 bases and J by 2 bases, leaving 13 bases between them. Libraries were prepared by immunoSEQ multiplex PCR; TCRdb keeps only in-frame clonotypes and omits some of them. The sample consists of about 210,000 clones, around 81% of them appearing once. The chain is built from TRBV5-1 and TRBJ1-4; possibly TRBD1 for D (5 bases). This TCR came from a woman aged 45-65 years with acute COVID-19. Sequencing was performed on PBMCs or T cells enriched from blood (not recorded which). CDR3 sequence: CASSFYGGPTNEKLFF. CDR3 nucleotides: TGCGCCAGCAGCTTCTACGGGGGTCCGACTAATGAAAAACTGTTTTTT.